This entry is about one T cell receptor beta chain. What this receptor recognizes is not known. This entry comes from a study of T cells expressing NK-cell markers (dated by TCRdb to about 2020). A note on the overall study: Fewer than ten donors provided sorted CD3+CD56+NKG2C+, CD3+CD56+NKG2C- and CD3+CD56-NKG2C+ T-cell subsets, whose TCR beta-chain repertoires were profiled. Seven of the eight sequenced donors were HCMV-seropositive and one was HCMV-seronegative. Randomly selected healthy volunteers, three men and five women, were used as the eight sequenced donors. Libraries were sequenced as 2 x 150 bp reads on Illumina HiSeq 2000/2500, MiSeq or NextSeq. Overall results and qualifications from the work: Those dominant clonotypes were again the most abundant among CD3+CD56-NKG2C+ cells in a handful of donors, at about 28.3-60.1%. In more than five donors, the dominant CD3+CD56+NKG2C+ clonotypes ranked among the top 10 CD8+ clonotypes, making up about 1.0-7.5% of CD8+ T cells. It remained unclear whether the expanded NKG2C-expressing T cell clones were specific for HCMV antigens.

HCMV-specific IgG was detected in serum with a commercial ELISA kit to determine HCMV serostatus. Peripheral blood mononuclear cells were isolated from blood by Ficoll density gradient centrifugation. The listed sequencing device is Illumina HiSeq 2000. TCR beta cDNA libraries were prepared using 5'RACE template switching, which introduced a universal primer site and unique molecular identifiers. Priming for cDNA synthesis came from the TCR beta constant segment, and two successive PCR amplification steps followed. Per the authors' processing: MIGEC was used to demultiplex reads and group the reads by UMI, and MiTCR was used to assemble and quantify clonotypes. To remove erroneous sequences, TCR cDNA sequences were retained only when supported by two or more reads. The tcR package was used for downstream repertoire analysis, and clonotypes were matched between fractions using CDR3 nucleotide sequence together with V segment. Antigen specificity was annotated against VDJdb with VDJmatch, allowing one amino acid substitution in CDR3. TCRdb reprocessed the raw reads; every CDR3 protein sequence is a single record, and DNA is not supplied. The V and J calls and clone size are TCRdb's, not the authors'. The table of this sample itemizes about 460,000 distinct CDR3 sequences. The ten biggest clones cover approximately 1.4% of the sample.

The cysteine opens and the phenylalanine closes a CDR3 of 15 amino acids. The record lacks a DNA sequence. In the germline V gene (reference sequence), CDR1 corresponds to DFQATT and CDR2 to SNEGSKA. Sequencing was performed on blood T cells: a sorted CD56 or NKG2C T cell subset, CD4+ or CD8+ T cells, or bulk PBMC T cells (not recorded which). The chain is assembled from TRBV20-1 and TRBJ2-7; TCRdb picks TRBD1, but there is no DNA to check that call. The source is a woman aged 45-65 years in good health. Donor details come from another sample of the same person, matched by shared clones. CDR3 protein: CSARAPTGVSYEQYF.